This T cell receptor beta chain is from a study of CD8+ T cells in alopecia areata. The study's findings and limits: With patients, TCR sharing proved less clear than in mice, a difference possibly related to HLA.

Sorting separated CD4+ and CD8+ T cells out of PBMCs. On this clone itself: Its target is not known.

Sequencing used cDNA as its template, made by extracting RNA and reverse transcribing it. The table came from immunoSEQ multiplex PCR; TCRdb's copy has only in-frame clones and leaves some out. The table records around 82,000 clones, roughly 51% of them present only once. V dropped 5 bases and J dropped 4; count of bases not matched to a gene: 10. Germline lookup yields CDR1 MNHEY and CDR2 SMNVEV (reference sequence). The CDR3 spans 15 residues. This receptor was obtained from a human donor with alopecia areata. Material: NKG2D-high CD8+ T cells sorted from blood. The J gene is TRBJ2-7, the V gene TRBV27; 8 bases fit TRBD1. The CDR3: CASSRWQGANYEQYF. The CDR3, as DNA: TGTGCCAGCAGTCGGTGGCAGGGGGCCAATTACGAGCAGTACTTC.